This T cell receptor beta chain was observed in a study of CD8+ T cells in alopecia areata. Findings and caveats of the study: Uncertainty remains about how baseline CD8+ expansion links to response, with one nonresponder.

As to this clone: Its antigen is undetermined.

Extracted RNA was reverse transcribed, and the resulting cDNA served as sequencing template. Sequenced by immunoSEQ multiplex PCR; TCRdb stores in-frame clones only, minus some. This sample yields about 180,000 clones, of which roughly 50% are seen a single time; less than 14% belongs to the top ten. As to treatment: oral pan-JAK inhibitor, 5-10 mg twice daily. Per the germline V gene, CDR1 is SGHDT and CDR2 is YYEEEE. V dropped 1 base and J dropped 6 bases, with 18 bases sitting between them. The CDR3 loop spans 16 amino acids. This specimen consisted of CD8+ T cells sorted from blood, obtained at week 24, from a patient treated with tofacitinib. The source of this sequence is a human donor with alopecia areata. V is TRBV5-6 and J is TRBJ2-3; perhaps TRBD2 as D (5 bases). The CDR3 region is CASSLKKGVVWDTQYF. The DNA of the CDR3 is TGTGCCAGCAGCTTGAAGAAGGGAGTTGTTTGGGATACGCAGTATTTT.